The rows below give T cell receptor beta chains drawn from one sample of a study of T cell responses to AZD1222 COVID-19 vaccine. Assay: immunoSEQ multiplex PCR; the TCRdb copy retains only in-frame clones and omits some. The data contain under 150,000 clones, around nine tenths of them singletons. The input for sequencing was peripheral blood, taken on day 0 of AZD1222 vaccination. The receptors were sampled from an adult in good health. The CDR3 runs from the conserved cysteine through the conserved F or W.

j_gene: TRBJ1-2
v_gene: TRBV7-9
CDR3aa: CASSLATGKGYTF

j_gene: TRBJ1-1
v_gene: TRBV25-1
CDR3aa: CASSGVGAHEAFF

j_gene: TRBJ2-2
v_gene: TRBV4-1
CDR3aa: CASSPRPLELFF

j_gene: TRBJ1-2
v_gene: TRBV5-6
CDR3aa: CASSLERGDGYTF

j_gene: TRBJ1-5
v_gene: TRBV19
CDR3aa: CASSITPGGVQPQHF

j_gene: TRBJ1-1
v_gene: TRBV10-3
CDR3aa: CAISDSYSEAFF

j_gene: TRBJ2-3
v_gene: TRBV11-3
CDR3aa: CASSLRGETSTDTQYF

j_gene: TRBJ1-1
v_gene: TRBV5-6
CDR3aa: CASSLSENTEAFF

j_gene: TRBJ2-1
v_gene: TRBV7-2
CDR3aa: CASSSAGGIEQFF

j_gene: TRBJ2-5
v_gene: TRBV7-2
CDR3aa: CASSLNRDETQYF

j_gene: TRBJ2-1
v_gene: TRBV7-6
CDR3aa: CASSLRLAGGYNEQFF

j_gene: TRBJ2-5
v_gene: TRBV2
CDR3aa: CASRERDRRQETQYF

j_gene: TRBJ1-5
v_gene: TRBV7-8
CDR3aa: CASSGGQGVGQPQHF

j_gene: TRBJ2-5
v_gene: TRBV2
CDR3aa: CASTTGGLETQYF

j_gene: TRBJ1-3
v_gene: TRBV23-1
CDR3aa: CASSLLPSSGNTIYF

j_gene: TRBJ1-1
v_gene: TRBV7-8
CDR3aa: CASSYLEGTEAFF

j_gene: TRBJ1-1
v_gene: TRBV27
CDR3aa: CASSLIGGGIVLTEAFF

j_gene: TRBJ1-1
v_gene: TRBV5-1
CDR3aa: CASSAVTGIALAFF

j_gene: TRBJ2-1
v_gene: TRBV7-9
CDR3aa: CASSSGRNEQFF

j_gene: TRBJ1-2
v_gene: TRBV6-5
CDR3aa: CASREEANYGYTF

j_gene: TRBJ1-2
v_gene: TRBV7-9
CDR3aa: CASSLSGNTGRGYTF

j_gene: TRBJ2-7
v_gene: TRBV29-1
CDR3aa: CSVVWLRSNSYEQYF

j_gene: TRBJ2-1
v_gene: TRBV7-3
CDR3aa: CASSPAQGNEQFF

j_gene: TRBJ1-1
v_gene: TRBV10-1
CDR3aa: CASSANHPRDRNTEAFF

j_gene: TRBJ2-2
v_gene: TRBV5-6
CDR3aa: CASSFGLNTGELFF

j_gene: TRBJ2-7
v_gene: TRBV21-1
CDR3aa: CARWEGLEQYF

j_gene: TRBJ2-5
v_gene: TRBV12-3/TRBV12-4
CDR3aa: CASSQGRETQYF

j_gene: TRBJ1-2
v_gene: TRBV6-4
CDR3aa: CASRTDSDPRPNYGYTF

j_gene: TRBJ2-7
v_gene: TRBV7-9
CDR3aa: CASSNRDGSGAYEQYF

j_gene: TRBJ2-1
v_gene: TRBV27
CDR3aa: CASSPSPPSGAYNEQFF

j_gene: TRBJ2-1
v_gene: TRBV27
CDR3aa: CASSLIAGGPLNEQFF

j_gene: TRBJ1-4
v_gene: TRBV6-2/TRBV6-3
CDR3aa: CASSYSLGQTSMFF

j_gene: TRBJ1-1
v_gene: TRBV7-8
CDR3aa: CASSFRGGTEAFF

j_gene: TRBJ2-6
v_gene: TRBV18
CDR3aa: CASSPVDRAGANVLTF